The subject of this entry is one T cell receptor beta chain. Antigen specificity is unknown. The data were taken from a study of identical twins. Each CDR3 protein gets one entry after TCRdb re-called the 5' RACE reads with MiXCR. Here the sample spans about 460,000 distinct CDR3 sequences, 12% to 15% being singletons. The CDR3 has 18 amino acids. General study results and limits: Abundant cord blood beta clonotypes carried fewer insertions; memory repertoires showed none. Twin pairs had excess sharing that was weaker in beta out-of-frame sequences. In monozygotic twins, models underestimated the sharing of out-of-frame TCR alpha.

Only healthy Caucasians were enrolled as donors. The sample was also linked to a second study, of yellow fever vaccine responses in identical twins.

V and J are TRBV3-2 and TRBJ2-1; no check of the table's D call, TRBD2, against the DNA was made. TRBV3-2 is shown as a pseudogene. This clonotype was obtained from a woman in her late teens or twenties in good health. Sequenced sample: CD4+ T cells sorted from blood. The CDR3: CATSQDERWGNTNNEQFF. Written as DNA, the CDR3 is TGTGCCACCAGCCAAGATGAGCGGTGGGGGAACACCAACAATGAGCAGTTCTTC.